These 11 T cell receptor beta chains were sequenced from one sample in a study of OX40 agonist ivuxolimab in advanced cancers. Method: immunoSEQ multiplex PCR; TCRdb's copy keeps in-frame clones and lacks some. The repertoire holds almost 90,000 clones, with roughly 88% as singletons. This sample comprised CD4+ or CD8+ T cells sorted from blood, obtained in a trial of the OX40 agonist ivuxolimab. These receptors were collected from an adult with an advanced solid tumor such as melanoma, head and neck, liver or kidney cancer.

V and J are TRBV29-1 and TRBJ1-1, with D possibly TRBD1 on 6 matching bases. The CDR3 is 13 amino acids. The V end lost 6 bases, the J end lost 5 bases, and 16 bases lay between the germline ends. From germline, CDR1 is SQVTM and CDR2 ANQGSEA. CDR3 nucleotides: TGCAGCGTAGCGGGGACATGGGAAACTGAAGCTTTCTTT. This gives the protein CSVAGTWETEAFF. Combining the CDR3 with reference TRBV29-1 and TRBJ1-1 gives the whole variable domain SAVISQKPSRDICQRGTSLTIQCQVDSQVTMMFWYRQQPGQSLTLIATANQGSEATYESGFVIDKFPISRPNLTFSTLTVSNMSPEDSSIYLCSVAGTWETEAFFGQGTRLTVV.

CDR3 residues: CASSLAGGNYEQYF. CDR3 in DNA: TGCGCCAGCAGCTTAGCGGGGGGCAACTACGAGCAGTACTTC. The chain combines TRBV5-1 with TRBJ2-7, with 9 nucleotides matching TRBD2. CDR3 size: 14 residues. J was trimmed by 3 bases and V by 2 bases; bases with no gene match: 3. CDR1 and CDR2 from the germline V gene are SGHRS and YFSETQ.

The chain links TRBV5-1 to TRBJ1-1; no clear D gene. Germline values: CDR1 SGHRS, CDR2 YFSETQ. V dropped 5 bases and J dropped 0 bases, with 5 bases sitting between them. The CDR3 contains 12 residues. CDR3: CASSRVNTEAFF. Written as DNA, the CDR3 is TGCGCCAGCAGTAGAGTGAACACTGAAGCTTTCTTT.

The chain links TRBV28 to TRBJ1-4, with D unclear. Trimming removed 5 bases from V and 2 bases from J, with 9 bases in between. Germline CDR1 reads MDHEN; CDR2 reads SYDVKM. This CDR3 is built from 14 residues. CDR3 DNA: TGTGCCAGCAGTCCCCCAGCGACTAATGAAAAACTGTTTTTT. This translates into CASSPPATNEKLFF.

This clone was observed once. This chain connects TRBV27 to TRBJ1-2, with a tentative D call TRBD1 (5 bases). CDR3 length: 12 amino acids. V shed 4 bases and J shed 8 bases, with 11 bases lying between them. Germline loops: CDR1 MNHEY, CDR2 SMNVEV (reference sequence). CDR3 loop: CASSSIGDGYTF. CDR3 in DNA: TGTGCCAGCAGTTCGATAGGGGACGGCTACACCTTC.

This clone was found once. This chain joins TRBV11-2 and TRBJ2-5; weak D call: TRBD1 (6 bases). Trimming cost V 2 bases and J 14 bases, with 15 bases left between them. The V gene's germline CDR1 is SGHAT and CDR2 FQNNGV. The CDR3 covers 12 residues. CDR3 residues: CASSLWVGTRYF. The DNA of the CDR3 is TGTGCCAGCAGCTTATGGGTGGGGACACGTTACTTC.

The chain combines TRBV5-1 with TRBJ2-1; 12 positions match TRBD1. J was trimmed by 6 bases and V by 1 base; bases with no gene match: 5. CDR1 is SGHRS, CDR2 YFSETQ, per germline. The CDR3 spans 16 residues. CDR3: CASSLHGTGGSNEQFF. In DNA form, the CDR3 reads TGCGCCAGCAGCTTGCACGGGACAGGGGGCTCCAATGAGCAGTTCTTC.

The V call is TRBV7-9, the J call TRBJ2-5; TRBD2 agrees at 10 bases. Germline trimming cut 5 bases from V and 2 bases from J; bases unmatched to any gene: 8. CDR1 is SEHNR, CDR2 FQNEAQ, per germline (reference sequence). The CDR3 loop spans 16 amino acids. The CDR3 sequence is CASSPWTSGSQETQYF. CDR3 DNA: TGTGCCAGCAGCCCTTGGACTAGCGGTAGTCAAGAGACCCAGTACTTC.

The CDR3 coding sequence is TGTGCCAGCAGTGAGTCCGGGAGCAACTACGAGCAGTACTTC. Translated, it gives CASSESGSNYEQYF. The gene calls are TRBV6-1 and TRBJ2-7; a possible D gene is TRBD2 (6 bases). Germline V gene lookup returns CDR1 MNHNS and CDR2 SASEGT. The CDR3 totals 14 residues. V was cut by 3 bases and J by 3 bases, with 12 bases left in between.

The chain uses TRBV6-5 and TRBJ1-1; D uncertain. The germline V and J ends were trimmed by 4 bases and 5 bases, with 11 bases remaining between them. Germline assignment: CDR1 MNHEY and CDR2 SVGAGI. This CDR3 spans 13 amino acids. In DNA form, the CDR3 reads TGTGCCAGCAGTTCTGAGGTTCGGACTGAAGCTTTCTTT. It specifies CASSSEVRTEAFF.

This chain joins TRBV29-1 and TRBJ2-7, with TRBD1 matching 8 bases. Trimming removed 2 bases from V and 7 bases from J; junction bases left unmatched: 10. The CDR3 length is 14 residues. Germline V gives CDR1 SQVTM, CDR2 ANQGSEA. The CDR3 nucleotides read TGCAGCGTTGAACAACGGCCAGGGGGCGGGGAGCAGTACTTC. This gives the protein CSVEQRPGGGEQYF.